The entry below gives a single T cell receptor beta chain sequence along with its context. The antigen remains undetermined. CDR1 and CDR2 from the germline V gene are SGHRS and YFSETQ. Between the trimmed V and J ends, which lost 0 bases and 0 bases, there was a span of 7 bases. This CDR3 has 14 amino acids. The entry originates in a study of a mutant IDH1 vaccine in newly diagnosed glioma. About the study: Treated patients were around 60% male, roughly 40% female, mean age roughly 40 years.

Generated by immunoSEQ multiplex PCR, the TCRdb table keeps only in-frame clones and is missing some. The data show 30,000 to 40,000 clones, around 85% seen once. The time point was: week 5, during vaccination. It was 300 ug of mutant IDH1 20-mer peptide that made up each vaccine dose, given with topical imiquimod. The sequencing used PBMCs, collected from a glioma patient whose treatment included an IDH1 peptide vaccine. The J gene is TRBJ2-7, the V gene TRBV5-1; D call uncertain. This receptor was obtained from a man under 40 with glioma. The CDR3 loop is CASSLDSYSYEQYF. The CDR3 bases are TGCGCCAGCAGCTTGGACAGCTACTCCTACGAGCAGTACTTC.